Each of the 19 T cell receptor beta chains below was sequenced from the same sample in a study of technical replicates of blood from several donors. The protocol was immunoSEQ multiplex PCR, while the TCRdb copy is restricted to in-frame clones and leaves out a portion. The repertoire includes some 99,000 clones, roughly 96% of them detected once, and around 0.21% sits in the top ten. Specimen: T cells isolated from PBMCs. The receptor source for this set is a human donor in good health.

This chain joins TRBV9 and TRBJ2-1; TRBD2 might be the D (5 bases). V was cut by 4 bases and J by 4 bases, with 33 bases left in between. This CDR3 has 21 residues. Germline V gene data show CDR1 as SGDLS and CDR2 as YYNGEE. The CDR3 is CASSHHIPGRLEILEYNEQFF. CDR3 nucleotides: TGTGCCAGCAGCCACCACATCCCGGGAAGGTTAGAGATTTTAGAATACAATGAGCAGTTCTTC. The full variable domain, rest sourced from reference TRBV9 and TRBJ2-1, is DSGVTQTPKHLITATGQRVTLRCSPRSGDLSVYWYQQSLDQGLQFLIQYYNGEERAKGNILERFSAQQFPDLHSELNLSSLELGDSALYFCASSHHIPGRLEILEYNEQFFGPGTRLTVL.

This sequence joins TRBV11-2 and TRBJ1-6, with 7 bases lining up with TRBD1. CDR1 and CDR2 from the germline V gene are SGHAT and FQNNGV. The CDR3 length is 15 residues. The V gene end was trimmed by 5 bases and the J gene end by 6 bases; junction bases not matched to a gene: 7. The chain's CDR3 is CASSRQGQVNSPLHF. The CDR3 DNA follows: TGTGCCAGCAGCCGGCAAGGACAGGTTAATTCACCCCTCCACTTT.

The chain links TRBV5-6 to TRBJ2-5; 7 bases match TRBD1. V lost 4 bases and J lost 5; bases outside the gene matches: 8. Germline CDR1 reads SGHDT; CDR2 reads YYEEEE. CDR3 length equals 14 residues. The CDR3 DNA sequence: TGTGCCAGCAGCCACAGGGGTAGAGAGGAGACCCAGTACTTC. Translation: CASSHRGREETQYF.

Here the CDR3 DNA reads TGTGCCAGCAGCCTCGGACAGGGGAGTCAGCCCCAGCATTTT. It codes for CASSLGQGSQPQHF. The chain employs TRBV4-2 and TRBJ1-5, with TRBD1 matching 9 bases. The V gene's germline CDR1 is LGHNA and CDR2 YNFKEQ. The CDR3 has 14 residues. Trimming cost V 4 bases and J 6 bases; bases outside gene matches: 4.

The rearrangement joins TRBV12-2 to TRBJ1-3; the table calls TRBD1, which could not be checked here. TRBV12-2 corresponds to a pseudogene. The CDR3 runs 14 residues. The CDR3 here is CASRSTGGGNTIYF. As DNA, the CDR3 is TGTGCAAGTCGCTCAACAGGGGGAGGAAACACCATATATTTT.

The V call is TRBV9, the J call TRBJ2-2; TRBD2 aligns across 9 bases. The V and J ends lost 0 bases and 9 bases, in that order; junction bases with no gene match: 9. Germline-derived CDR1 and CDR2 are SGDLS and YYNGEE. The CDR3 runs 16 residues. CDR3 region: CASSVAGGTSPWELFF. In DNA, the CDR3 is TGTGCCAGCAGCGTAGCTGGCGGGACTAGCCCTTGGGAGCTGTTTTTT.

The genes are TRBV7-2 and TRBJ2-7; TRBD2 matches 8 bases. The junction had 10 bases not matched to a gene; V was cut back by 8 bases and J by 1 base. The CDR3 loop spans 15 amino acids. CDR1 SGHTA and CDR2 FQGNSA come from the germline V gene. CDR3 nucleotides: TGTGCCAGCTGCCCCGGCGGGAGGTCTTCCTACGAGCAGTACTTC. It specifies CASCPGGRSSYEQYF.

V usage is TRBV11-2 and J usage is TRBJ2-7; tentative D call: TRBD2 (6 bases). The germline V gene has CDR1 SGHAT and CDR2 FQNNGV. The length of the CDR3 is 11 residues. CDR3 residues: CAVKLGGEQYF. The CDR3 nucleotides read TGTGCAGTCAAATTGGGGGGCGAGCAGTACTTC.

The rearrangement links TRBV6-1 to TRBJ1-5, with 9 bases lining up with TRBD1. V lost 6 bases and J lost 6; bases outside the gene matches: 9. CDR3 length equals 15 residues. Germline V CDR1 and CDR2: MNHNS, SASEGT. CDR3 coding DNA: TGTGCCAGCAGAGAAACAGGGGGCGGAACTCAGCCCCAGCATTTT. As protein: CASRETGGGTQPQHF.

This rearrangement joins TRBV25-1 to TRBJ1-1; possible D gene TRBD1, 5 bases. CDR3 length: 13 residues. V was cut by 5 bases and J by 5 bases, with 12 bases left in between. CDR1 MGHDK and CDR2 SYGVNS come from the germline V gene. The CDR3: CASSPGGRTEAFF. The CDR3 nucleotides are TGTGCCAGCAGTCCCGGGGGTAGGACTGAAGCTTTCTTT.

The chain recombines TRBV4-2 with TRBJ2-7, with TRBD2 matching 12 bases. Trimming at V came to 4 bases and at J to 0 bases, leaving 1 base not matched to a gene. This CDR3 is built from 15 residues. From germline, CDR1 is LGHNA and CDR2 YNFKEQ. The CDR3 DNA follows: TGTGCCAGCAGCCCGACTAGCGGGAGCTCCTACGAGCAGTACTTC. Amino acids: CASSPTSGSSYEQYF.

CDR3 sequence reads: CASSPRGRSGNTIYF. CDR3 bases: TGCGCCAGCAGCCCCAGGGGGCGGTCTGGAAACACCATATATTTT. This chain uses TRBV5-1 with TRBJ1-3; 8 bases are a match to TRBD1. The CDR3 runs 15 residues. Germline V gives CDR1 SGHRS, CDR2 YFSETQ. With 4 bases clipped from V and 1 base from J, the junction kept 4 bases outside the gene matches.

This rearrangement joins TRBV27 to TRBJ2-1; the D gene is possibly TRBD1 (6 bases). Trimming left V 3 bases short and J 4 bases short, with 10 bases between. Germline V gene lookup returns CDR1 MNHEY and CDR2 SMNVEV (reference sequence). The CDR3 consists of 14 residues. The DNA of the CDR3 is TGTGCCAGCAGTTTTAGGGGGACATACAATGAGCAGTTCTTC. Translation gives CASSFRGTYNEQFF.

The rearrangement links TRBV5-1 to TRBJ1-3, with a tentative D call TRBD1 (5 bases). This CDR3 has 15 amino acids. Looked up from germline, CDR1 is SGHRS and CDR2 is YFSETQ. V lost 4 bases and J 0 bases, leaving 11 bases between the germline ends. This chain's CDR3 is CASSGSGGSGNTIYF. The CDR3 bases are TGCGCCAGCAGCGGATCGGGGGGCTCTGGAAACACCATATATTTT.

The V and J genes are TRBV5-1 and TRBJ2-1; possibly TRBD1 for D (6 bases). The length of the CDR3 is 16 residues. Between the trimmed V and J ends, which lost 1 base and 6 bases, there was a span of 17 bases. Germline V lookup: CDR1 SGHRS, CDR2 YFSETQ. The CDR3 DNA follows: TGCGCCAGCAGCTTGAGGGGAGTTGACAGGTTCAATGAGCAGTTCTTC. It yields the protein CASSLRGVDRFNEQFF. Combining the CDR3 with reference TRBV5-1 and TRBJ2-1 gives the whole variable domain KAGVTQTPRYLIKTRGQQVTLSCSPISGHRSVSWYQQTPGQGLQFLFEYFSETQRNKGNFPGRFSGRQFSNSRSEMNVSTLELGDSALYLCASSLRGVDRFNEQFFGPGTRLTVL.

This clone was observed a single time. This chain links TRBV30 with TRBJ1-5, with TRBD1 matching over 7 bases. The length of the CDR3 is 13 residues. The germline CDR1 and CDR2 sequences are GTSNPN and SVGIG (reference sequence). Trimming removed 3 bases from V and 5 bases from J; junction bases left unmatched: 4. Here the CDR3 DNA reads TGTGCCTGGAGGGGGACAGTGGATCAGCCCCAGCATTTT. Encoded protein: CAWRGTVDQPQHF.

CDR3 sequence (DNA): TGTGCCAGCAGTGAAGGGAGAGTACAAGAGACCCAGTACTTC. Amino acids: CASSEGRVQETQYF. The J gene is TRBJ2-5, the V gene TRBV6-1; D unclear. Germline CDR1 reads MNHNS; CDR2 reads SASEGT. V was cut by 1 base and J by 2 bases, with 8 bases left in between. The CDR3 is made up of 14 amino acids.

V gene TRBV9 combines with J gene TRBJ2-5, with TRBD2 identical over 9 bases. This CDR3 spans 14 amino acids. With V trimmed by 3 bases and J by 3 bases, 3 bases remained unmatched. The germline V gene has CDR1 SGDLS and CDR2 YYNGEE. The CDR3 is CASSGGLAKETQYF. In DNA, the CDR3 is TGTGCCAGCAGCGGGGGACTAGCTAAAGAGACCCAGTACTTC.

This clone appeared a single time. The chain links TRBV7-2 to TRBJ2-1; 15 bases are shared with TRBD2. CDR3 length equals 15 residues. In germline, CDR1 is SGHTA, CDR2 FQGNSA. V lost 5 bases to trimming and J lost 7 bases; unmatched junction nucleotides: 3. The CDR3 coding sequence is TGTGCCAGCAGCCGGACTAGCGGGAGGGTGAATGAGCAGTTCTTC. Protein sequence: CASSRTSGRVNEQFF.